Listed below are T cell receptor beta chains from one sample, sequenced in a study of blood T cell repertoires in COVID-19. Profiling relied on immunoSEQ multiplex PCR, and the TCRdb table lists in-frame clones only, not all of them. The table shows 300,000 or so clones, with 90% occurring only once. The sequencing sample was made of peripheral blood. These receptors all come from a woman in her forties with acute or convalescent COVID-19. CDR3s include the opening cysteine and the closing phenylalanine or tryptophan.

TRBJ1-5 TRBV12-5 CASGEGLSNQPQHF
TRBJ1-1 TRBV6-4 CASSEQLNTEAFF
TRBJ2-5 TRBV9 CASSPRGVQETQYF
TRBJ1-2 TRBV27 CASSFLSDRGLGGYTF
TRBJ1-1 TRBV25-1 CASSGPQAFF
TRBJ1-1 TRBV7-9 CASSLKQQIEAFF
TRBJ2-3 TRBV7-2 CASSLTRRDTQYF
TRBJ2-3 TRBV24-1 CATSDFGDSGRSTDTQYF
TRBJ1-1 TRBV7-9 CASSSGNLVPNTEAFF
TRBJ1-1 TRBV30 CASDRENTEAFF
TRBJ1-5 TRBV2 CASTGGSQPQHF
TRBJ1-1 TRBV18 CASSPILDQGIGAFF
TRBJ1-6 TRBV5-1 CASSMGQFLNSPLHF
TRBJ2-1 TRBV6-1 CASSEPRGGADEQFF
TRBJ1-1 TRBV30 CAWDRLNTEAFF
TRBJ1-6 TRBV9 CASSVARNNSPLHF
TRBJ1-5 TRBV6-1 CASTGQGTNQPQHF
TRBJ2-3 TRBV19 CASSVAGGRTDTQYF
TRBJ2-3 TRBV27 CASSPGGRGDTDTQYF
TRBJ2-5 TRBV30 CAWSGGQRAQYF
TRBJ1-2 TRBV6-1 CASSETDTPYGYTF
TRBJ1-2 TRBV7-8 CASSLDATGDYGYTF
TRBJ2-2 TRBV24-1 CATAAGGGTGELFF
TRBJ2-5 TRBV7-2 CASSPGLQETQYF
TRBJ2-3 TRBV2 CASRETSGATDTQYF
TRBJ2-3 TRBV5-4 CASSLDTGQGSYF
TRBJ2-1 TRBV10-1 CASSDGGADNEQFF
TRBJ1-1 TRBV2 CASSAGNTEAFF
TRBJ1-2 TRBV10-3 CAIKRGQGVGYTF
TRBJ1-1 TRBV5-4 CASSLDGRNTEAFF
TRBJ1-4 TRBV6-5 CASRPGLGEKLFF
TRBJ2-6 TRBV13 CASSPDRALTGANVLTF
TRBJ2-2 TRBV2 CASSVRAQVGELFF
TRBJ2-1 TRBV2 CASSTLTVTNEQFF
TRBJ2-5 TRBV7-8 CASSLVNFQETQYF
TRBJ1-1 TRBV2 CASSGPRQGSEAFF
TRBJ2-6 TRBV19 CASSTGTYGANVLTF
TRBJ1-2 TRBV6-1 CASSDLTGPNYGYTF
TRBJ1-4 TRBV27 CASSYRGANEKLFF
TRBJ2-1 TRBV5-1 CASSFLNEQFF
TRBJ2-5 TRBV19 CASSIGRREGIQYF
TRBJ2-1 TRBV12-3/TRBV12-4 CASSLRVGEQFF
TRBJ1-6 TRBV5-1 CASRRTGTANSPLHF
TRBJ2-1 TRBV5-1 CASSLPGLAGGTNEQFF
TRBJ1-4 TRBV5-1 CASSWDRSEKLFF
TRBJ2-6 TRBV5-1 CATGTGSSGANVLTF
TRBJ1-6 TRBV3-1/TRBV3-2 CAIRAGRNSPLHF
TRBJ2-5 TRBV5-1 CASSLGLASQETQYF
TRBJ1-3 TRBV2 CASSAKRGGNTIYF
TRBJ1-5 TRBV4-1 CASSQVSLFGQADQPQHF
TRBJ2-2 TRBV4-1 CASSQGGQGAGTGELFF